The T cell receptor beta chain described here comes from a study of OX40 agonist ivuxolimab in advanced cancers. Findings and caveats of the study: On average, a greater number of expanded clones characterised CD8+ T cells relative to CD4+.

This table comes from immunoSEQ multiplex PCR, and its TCRdb copy is limited to in-frame clones, with some not included. There are about 90,000 clones in the sample; just over 90% occur only once, and 0.33% lies in the top ten. The CDR3 is made up of 19 amino acids. Germline V gene sequence: CDR1 LNHDA, CDR2 SQIVND (reference sequence). V was pared by 3 bases and J by 5 bases, with 28 bases between. On this clone: The antigen is undetermined.

The sample was CD4+ or CD8+ T cells sorted from blood, taken in a trial of the OX40 agonist ivuxolimab. This chain connects TRBV19 to TRBJ1-1, with D perhaps matching TRBD1 (6 bases). The TCR sequence derives from an adult with an advanced solid tumor such as melanoma, head and neck, liver or kidney cancer. The CDR3, as DNA: TGTGCCAGTAGTATCTCGTTTAGAGGGATCCGACAGGTTTGGACTGAAGCTTTCTTT. Encoded protein: CASSISFRGIRQVWTEAFF.